The rows below give T cell receptor beta chains drawn from one sample of a study of T cell repertoires in cytomegalovirus infection. TCRdb redid the calling of the reads with MiXCR, one entry per CDR3 protein. The sample has fewer than 650,000 distinct CDR3 sequences; about 39% are singletons. No antigen has been identified for these receptors. This specimen consisted of cultured PBMCs, obtained from culture after CMV antigen stimulation. The receptors were gathered from a human donor in good health (CMV status not recorded). Some clones in this sample may be carry-over from other donors' samples. The conserved cysteine and the conserved F or W are not part of the CDR3 here. Clone size, where shown, is once, few, many, or a class for clones that have expanded.

v_gene: TRBV4-1
len: 14
abundance: few
CDR3aa: ASSQGGGGVQETQY

v_gene: TRBV4-3
len: 9
abundance: NA
CDR3aa: ASSQGHTQY

v_gene: TRBV6-2/TRBV6-3
len: 13
abundance: NA
CDR3aa: ASKLTPGGHNEQF

v_gene: TRBV11-2
len: 17
abundance: NA
CDR3aa: ASSLRGMGYVAGTYEQY

v_gene: TRBV12-3/TRBV12-4
len: 13
abundance: NA
CDR3aa: ASRPEDRGQETQY

v_gene: TRBV7-9
len: 9
abundance: NA
CDR3aa: ASSQTQGYT

v_gene: TRBV29-1
len: 10
abundance: NA
CDR3aa: SVSLGSNEQF

v_gene: TRBV19
len: 12
abundance: NA
CDR3aa: ASRMGVPNYGYT

v_gene: TRBV7-6
len: 15
abundance: NA
CDR3aa: ASSLDPGGGTTDTQY

v_gene: TRBV5-4
len: 15
abundance: NA
CDR3aa: ASSSRLAGVRGNTQY

v_gene: TRBV10-2
len: 12
abundance: NA
CDR3aa: ASTPGTSVDIQY

v_gene: TRBV7-2
len: 12
abundance: many
CDR3aa: ASSLGPGSDTQY

v_gene: TRBV19
len: 13
abundance: few
CDR3aa: ASSIWGDSTYEQY

v_gene: TRBV5-6
len: 16
abundance: NA
CDR3aa: ASSSAYPRTRDTGELF

v_gene: TRBV10-3
len: 11
abundance: NA
CDR3aa: AIKGEGLDTQY

v_gene: TRBV6-2/TRBV6-3
len: 12
abundance: NA
CDR3aa: ASKTKPNSYEQY

v_gene: TRBV7-2
len: 13
abundance: many
CDR3aa: ASSLRTGLHQPQH

v_gene: TRBV14
len: 12
abundance: NA
CDR3aa: ASSQVGVGRPAF

v_gene: TRBV27
len: 13
abundance: NA
CDR3aa: ASSLDAGEVETQY

v_gene: TRBV7-8
len: 13
abundance: few
CDR3aa: ASRSLAGVWDTQY

v_gene: TRBV4-1
len: 15
abundance: few
CDR3aa: ASSREPGGSSYNEQF

v_gene: TRBV20-1
len: 12
abundance: NA
CDR3aa: SARGTGDATEAF

v_gene: TRBV2
len: 14
abundance: NA
CDR3aa: ASSDRRRSSLYGYT

v_gene: TRBV7-9
len: 14
abundance: NA
CDR3aa: ASSLLPGERYNEQF

v_gene: TRBV4-1
len: 12
abundance: few
CDR3aa: ASSRRGTQETQY

v_gene: TRBV6-1
len: 12
abundance: NA
CDR3aa: ASSVVLNTGELF

v_gene: TRBV6-2/TRBV6-3
len: 13
abundance: NA
CDR3aa: ASSYRGPTQETQY

v_gene: TRBV6-1
len: 11
abundance: few
CDR3aa: ASSRQGWETQY

v_gene: TRBV5-1
len: 12
abundance: few
CDR3aa: ASSLGTYDEKLF

v_gene: TRBV27
len: 13
abundance: few
CDR3aa: ASSLSPGQTYEQY

v_gene: TRBV5-1
len: 13
abundance: NA
CDR3aa: ASSPEGGVNTEAF

v_gene: TRBV3-1
len: 11
abundance: NA
CDR3aa: ASSRDSHNEQF

v_gene: TRBV7-8
len: 11
abundance: NA
CDR3aa: ASSERTAYEQY